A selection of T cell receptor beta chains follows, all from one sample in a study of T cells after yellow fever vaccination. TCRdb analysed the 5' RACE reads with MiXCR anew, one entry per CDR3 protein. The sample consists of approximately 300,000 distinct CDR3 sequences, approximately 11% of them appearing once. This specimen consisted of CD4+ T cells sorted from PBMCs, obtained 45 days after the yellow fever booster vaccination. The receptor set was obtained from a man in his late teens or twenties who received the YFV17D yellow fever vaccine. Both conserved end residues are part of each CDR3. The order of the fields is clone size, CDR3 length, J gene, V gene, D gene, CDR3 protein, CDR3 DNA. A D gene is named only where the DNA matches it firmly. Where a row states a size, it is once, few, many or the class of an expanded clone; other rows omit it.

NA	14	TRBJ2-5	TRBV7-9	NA	CASSLTATQETQYF	TGTGCCAGCAGCTTGACCGCGACCCAAGAGACCCAGTACTTC
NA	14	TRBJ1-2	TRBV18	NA	CASSQDRLWPFYTF	TGTGCCAGCTCTCAGGATAGACTGTGGCCCTTCTACACCTTC
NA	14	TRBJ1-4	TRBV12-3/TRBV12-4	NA	CASSLNGKGEKLFF	TGTGCCAGCAGTTTAAACGGAAAAGGGGAAAAACTGTTTTTT
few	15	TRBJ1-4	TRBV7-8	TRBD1	CASSLMGQFNEKLFF	TGTGCCAGCAGCTTAATGGGACAGTTTAATGAAAAACTGTTTTTT
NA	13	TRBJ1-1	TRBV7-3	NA	CASSSLGETEAFF	TGTGCCAGCAGCTCGCTAGGGGAGACTGAAGCTTTCTTT
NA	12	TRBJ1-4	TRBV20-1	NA	CSVGGRREKLFF	TGCAGTGTGGGGGGCCGGCGCGAAAAACTGTTTTTT
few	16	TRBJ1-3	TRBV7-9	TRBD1	CASSSGTGPMGNTIYF	TGTGCCAGCAGCTCCGGGACAGGGCCGATGGGAAACACCATATATTTT
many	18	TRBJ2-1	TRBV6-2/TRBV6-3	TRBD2	CASSYEGGMGSLFDEQFF	TGTGCCAGCAGTTACGAGGGAGGGATGGGAAGTTTATTCGATGAGCAGTTCTTC
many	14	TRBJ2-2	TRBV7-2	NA	CASSLHSGTGELFF	TGTGCCAGCAGCTTGCACTCTGGGACCGGGGAGCTGTTTTTT
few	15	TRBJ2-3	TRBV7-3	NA	CASSPGPRLGDTQYF	TGTGCCAGCAGCCCGGGGCCCCGCCTAGGAGATACGCAGTATTTT
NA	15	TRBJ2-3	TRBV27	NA	CASSLSRTSTDTQYF	TGTGCCAGCAGTTTATCGCGGACTTCCACAGATACGCAGTATTTT
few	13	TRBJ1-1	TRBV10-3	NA	CAISAGQGGEAFF	TGTGCCATCAGTGCGGGGCAGGGAGGAGAAGCTTTCTTT
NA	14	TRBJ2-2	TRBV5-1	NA	CASSAQASTGELFF	TGCGCCAGCAGCGCACAGGCGTCCACCGGGGAGCTGTTTTTT
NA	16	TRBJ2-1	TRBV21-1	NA	CASSAFPGHLYNEQFF	TGTGCCAGCAGCGCGTTTCCGGGACACCTCTACAATGAGCAGTTCTTC
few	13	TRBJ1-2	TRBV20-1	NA	CSAAGGQSYGYTF	TGCAGTGCCGCGGGGGGGCAGAGCTATGGCTACACCTTC
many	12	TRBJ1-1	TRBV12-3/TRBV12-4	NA	CASSLSGGRAFF	TGTGCCAGCAGTTTATCCGGGGGGAGGGCTTTCTTT
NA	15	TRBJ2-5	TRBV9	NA	CASSVEPGVRKTQYF	TGTGCCAGCAGCGTAGAGCCCGGGGTTAGAAAGACCCAGTACTTC
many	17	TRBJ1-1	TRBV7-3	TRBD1	CASSSAPYRGRGTEAFF	TGTGCCAGCAGCTCTGCACCTTACAGGGGGAGAGGCACTGAAGCTTTCTTT
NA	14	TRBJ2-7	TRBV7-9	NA	CASSLGGFSYEQYF	TGTGCCAGCAGCTTAGGTGGGTTCTCCTACGAGCAGTACTTC
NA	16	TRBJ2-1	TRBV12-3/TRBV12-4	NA	CASSDQPGADRDEQFF	TGTGCCAGCAGTGACCAACCGGGAGCCGACAGGGATGAGCAGTTCTTC
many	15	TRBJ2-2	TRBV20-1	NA	CSARDLGEDTGELFF	TGCAGTGCTAGAGATCTAGGGGAGGACACCGGGGAGCTGTTTTTT
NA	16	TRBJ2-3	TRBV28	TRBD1	CASSQPRQGATDTQYF	TGTGCCAGCAGTCAACCTCGACAGGGGGCCACAGATACGCAGTATTTT
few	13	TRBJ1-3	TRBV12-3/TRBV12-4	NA	CASSFSSGNTIYF	TGTGCCAGCAGTTTCAGTAGTGGAAACACCATATATTTT
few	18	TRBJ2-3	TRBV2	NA	CASSEERRVAAFGDTQYF	TGTGCCAGCAGTGAAGAGCGTAGGGTAGCGGCATTCGGCGATACGCAGTATTTT
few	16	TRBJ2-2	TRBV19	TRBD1	CASRPGQALGTGELFF	TGTGCCAGTAGACCGGGACAGGCCTTGGGCACCGGGGAGCTGTTTTTT
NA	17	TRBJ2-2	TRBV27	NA	CASRSGPGSVGTGELFF	TGTGCCAGCCGCTCTGGTCCGGGCAGCGTCGGGACCGGGGAGCTGTTTTTT
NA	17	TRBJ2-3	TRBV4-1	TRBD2	CASSQETFGGGTDTQYF	TGCGCCAGCAGCCAAGAGACCTTCGGGGGGGGGACAGATACGCAGTATTTT
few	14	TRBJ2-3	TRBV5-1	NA	CASSLGVPTDTQYF	TGCGCCAGCAGCCTGGGGGTTCCCACAGATACGCAGTATTTT
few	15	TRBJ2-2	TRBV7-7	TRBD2	CASSLGGTSRGELFF	TGTGCCAGCAGCTTAGGAGGGACTAGTCGCGGGGAGCTGTTTTTT
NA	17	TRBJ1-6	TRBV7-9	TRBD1	CASSSAGGSSYNSPLHF	TGTGCCAGCAGCTCGGCAGGGGGGAGTTCCTATAATTCACCCCTCCACTTT
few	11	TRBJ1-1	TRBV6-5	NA	CASSTGTKAFF	TGTGCCAGCAGCACGGGGACAAAAGCTTTCTTT
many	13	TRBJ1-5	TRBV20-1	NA	CSARQGRNQPQHF	TGCAGTGCTAGACAAGGGAGGAATCAGCCCCAGCATTTT
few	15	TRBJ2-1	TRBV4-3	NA	CASSQDLSYYNEQFF	TGCGCCAGCAGCCAAGATTTGTCCTACTACAATGAGCAGTTCTTC
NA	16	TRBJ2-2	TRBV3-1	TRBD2	CASSARTSGGRGELFF	TGTGCCAGCAGCGCACGGACTAGCGGGGGGCGAGGGGAGCTGTTTTTT
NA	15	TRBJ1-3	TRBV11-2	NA	CASRPPGAAGNTIYF	TGTGCCAGCAGACCGCCGGGGGCAGCTGGAAACACCATATATTTT
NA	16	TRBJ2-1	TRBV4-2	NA	CASSQDRASSYNEQFF	TGTGCCAGCAGCCAAGATCGGGCGAGCTCCTACAATGAGCAGTTCTTC
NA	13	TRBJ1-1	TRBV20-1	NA	CSALTATTTEAFF	TGCAGTGCTTTGACGGCTACGACCACTGAAGCTTTCTTT
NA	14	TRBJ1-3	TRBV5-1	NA	CASSLGSEGNTIYF	TGCGCCAGCTCCCTTGGGTCGGAGGGAAACACCATATATTTT
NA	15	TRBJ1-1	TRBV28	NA	CASSFVRDGNTEAFF	TGTGCCAGCAGTTTCGTGCGGGACGGGAACACTGAAGCTTTCTTT
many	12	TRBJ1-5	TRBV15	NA	CATSRADQPQHF	TGTGCCACCAGCAGAGCAGATCAGCCCCAGCATTTT
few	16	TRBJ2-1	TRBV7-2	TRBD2	CASSSLGRGAHNEQFF	TGTGCCAGCAGCTCATTGGGGCGGGGGGCACACAATGAGCAGTTCTTC
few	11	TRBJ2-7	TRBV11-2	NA	CASSFMREQYF	TGTGCCAGCAGCTTTATGAGGGAGCAGTACTTC
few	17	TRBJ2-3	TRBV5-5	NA	CASSSQVGGSSTDTQYF	TGTGCCAGCAGCTCTCAAGTGGGGGGCTCTAGCACAGATACGCAGTATTTT
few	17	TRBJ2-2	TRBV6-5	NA	CASSYAIWGGGTGELFF	TGTGCCAGCAGTTACGCCATCTGGGGGGGCGGCACCGGGGAGCTGTTTTTT
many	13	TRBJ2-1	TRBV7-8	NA	CASSPRTGHEQFF	TGTGCCAGCAGCCCGAGGACGGGACATGAGCAGTTCTTC